Given below is one T cell receptor (beta chain) in context. Trimming removed 2 bases from V and 8 bases from J, with 9 bases in between. The CDR3 runs to 11 residues. Germline CDR1 SQVTM, CDR2 ANQGSEA. The data were taken from a study of blood T cell repertoires in COVID-19. Study information: T cells, B-cell-depleted T cells, or PBMCs supplied cDNA or gDNA.

The assay was immunoSEQ multiplex PCR, and TCRdb's table has in-frame clones only and misses some. The data contain approximately 210,000 clones, 88% of them singletons. This clonotype was sampled from a human donor in a cohort sampled during active COVID-19. This chain uses TRBV29-1 with TRBJ1-2; D unclear. Sequenced sample: peripheral blood. The CDR3 sequence: CSVELRGGYTF. The CDR3 coding sequence is TGCAGCGTTGAACTCCGGGGAGGCTACACCTTC.